This TCR beta chain was captured in a study of blood T cell repertoires in COVID-19. TCRdb's table, derived via immunoSEQ multiplex PCR, lists solely in-frame clones and lacks some. The data contain around 180,000 clones, approximately 87% of them singletons. Trimming removed 0 bases from V and 7 bases from J, with 12 bases in between. Germline V gene data show CDR1 as LGHDT and CDR2 as YNNKEL (reference sequence). CDR3 length equals 14 residues. The specimen was peripheral blood. The chain has TRBV3-1 (or the pseudogene TRBV3-2) and TRBJ1-2; tentatively, D is TRBD1 (5 bases). The clonotype originates from a person aged 65 to 85 with COVID-19, enrolled during active disease. CDR3 DNA sequence: TGTGCCAGCAGCCAAGAGGCAGGGATAAGTGGCTACACCTTC. This translates into CASSQEAGISGYTF.